These 26 T cell receptor beta chains were all obtained from the same sample, sequenced in a study of T cell responses to AZD1222 COVID-19 vaccine. Sequencing used immunoSEQ multiplex PCR; TCRdb keeps in-frame clones, though not all of them. This sample has about 190,000 clones, with roughly 91% found just once. The sequenced sample was peripheral blood, obtained on day 0 of AZD1222 vaccination. Every receptor here comes from an adult in good health.

The chain joins TRBV18 to TRBJ1-1, with D possibly matching TRBD1 (5 bases). CDR1 is KGHSH, CDR2 LQKENI, per germline. CDR3 length equals 15 residues. V was pared by 2 bases and J by 4 bases, with 14 bases between. CDR3 nucleotide sequence: TGTGCCAGCTCACCATACACCGGGACCCCCACTGAAGCTTTCTTT. Its translation is CASSPYTGTPTEAFF.

This chain joins TRBV7-9 and TRBJ2-1; D may match TRBD1 or TRBD2 (5 bases each). V dropped 5 bases and J dropped 2 bases, with 7 bases sitting between them. There are 13 residues in the CDR3. CDR1 and CDR2 from the germline V gene are SEHNR and FQNEAQ (reference sequence). CDR3 in DNA: TGTGCCAGCAGCCGGGACGCCTACAATGAGCAGTTCTTC. This sequence encodes CASSRDAYNEQFF.

In DNA, the CDR3 is TGTGCCAGCAGCTTACCGAAGAAACAGCCCCAGCATTTT. Translated: CASSLPKKQPQHF. The chain couples TRBV7-2 to TRBJ1-5; no definite D call. Per germline, CDR1 SGHTA and CDR2 FQGNSA. V was shortened by 2 bases and J by 7 bases, with 9 bases between the two germline ends. The CDR3 length is 13 residues.

This clone has more than one count but fewer than ten. This chain joins TRBV2 and TRBJ2-7; weak D call: TRBD1 (6 bases). Per the germline V gene, CDR1 is SNHLY and CDR2 is FYNNEI. V gave up 6 bases and J gave up 6 bases, with 12 bases separating them. The CDR3 consists of 12 residues. CDR3 amino acids: CASSDRLGEQYF. CDR3 sequence (DNA): TGTGCCAGCAGCGACAGGCTTGGCGAGCAGTACTTC.

J is TRBJ2-4 and V is TRBV2; TRBD2 might be the D (6 bases). The V end was cut by 2 bases, the J end by 0 bases, with 11 bases between. This CDR3 has 16 residues. The germline V gene encodes CDR1 SNHLY and CDR2 FYNNEI. The CDR3 reads CASSETPGVAKNIQYF. For the CDR3, the DNA is TGTGCCAGCAGTGAAACGCCGGGGGTAGCCAAAAACATTCAGTACTTC.

This chain uses TRBV29-1 with TRBJ2-2; D tentatively fits TRBD1 or TRBD2 (5 bases each). Trimming removed 7 bases at V and 0 bases at J, with 18 bases between. The CDR3 has 16 residues. Germline V gene lookup returns CDR1 SQVTM and CDR2 ANQGSEA. CDR3 loop: CSAIKPGRANTGELFF. As DNA, the CDR3 is TGCAGCGCCATCAAACCGGGACGAGCGAACACCGGGGAGCTGTTTTTT.

The V gene is TRBV7-9, the J gene TRBJ1-5; no clear D. Germline CDR1 is SEHNR and CDR2 is FQNEAQ (reference sequence). V was trimmed by 0 bases and J by 4 bases, leaving 4 bases between them. The CDR3 has 13 residues. CDR3 sequence: CASSLATNQPQHF. The CDR3 coding sequence is TGTGCCAGCAGCTTAGCGACGAATCAGCCCCAGCATTTT. The complete variable domain, with remaining parts taken from reference TRBV7-9 and TRBJ1-5, reads DTGVSQNPRHKITKRGQNVTFRCDPISEHNRLYWYRQTLGQGPEFLTYFQNEAQLEKSRLLSDRFSAERPKGSFSTLEIQRTEQGDSAMYLCASSLATNQPQHFGDGTRLSIL.

The chain is built from TRBV7-2 and TRBJ2-1; 7 bases agree with TRBD2. CDR3 length: 14 residues. Germline loops: CDR1 SGHTA, CDR2 FQGNSA. V lost 1 base, J lost 10 bases, and 7 bases stayed unmatched. DNA for the CDR3: TGTGCCAGCAGCTTAGTAAGCGGGACTCCCGAGCAGTTCTTC. It specifies CASSLVSGTPEQFF.

With regard to this clone: Other DNA sequences within the sample encode an identical CDR3. The V call is TRBV7-3, the J call TRBJ2-2; possibly TRBD1 for D (5 bases). Trimming left V 1 base short and J 8 bases short, with 11 bases between. The CDR3 loop spans 14 amino acids. Per the germline V gene, CDR1 is SGHTA and CDR2 is FQGTGA. CDR3 sequence (DNA): TGTGCCAGCAGCTTAAGGCAGGGTTCAGGGGAGCTGTTTTTT. Amino acid sequence: CASSLRQGSGELFF.

The chain employs TRBV2 and TRBJ2-3; maybe TRBD1 (6 bases). Germline CDR1 SNHLY, CDR2 FYNNEI. The germline V and J ends were trimmed by 3 bases and 3 bases, with 13 bases remaining between them. This CDR3 spans 15 amino acids. The CDR3 reads CASSDQGKSTDTQYF. CDR3 DNA: TGTGCCAGCAGTGACCAGGGGAAGAGTACAGATACGCAGTATTTT.

This clone was observed a handful of times. This sequence joins TRBV7-9 and TRBJ2-3, with D possibly TRBD2 on 5 matching bases. The CDR3 extends over 15 amino acids. Germline values: CDR1 SEHNR, CDR2 FQNEAQ (reference sequence). V lost 1 base, J lost 5 bases, and 13 bases lay in between. The CDR3 sequence: CASSLVSSSGDTQYF. Here the CDR3 DNA reads TGTGCCAGCAGCTTAGTAAGCTCCAGCGGAGATACGCAGTATTTT.

This clone came up once. The chain joins TRBV5-4 to TRBJ1-3; 9 bases fit TRBD1. There are 16 residues in the CDR3. The germline CDR1 and CDR2 sequences are SGHNT and YYREEE (reference sequence). The V segment lost 4 bases and the J segment 4 bases; nucleotides outside the gene matches: 9. The CDR3: CASSPPGTGTGNTIYF. In DNA form, the CDR3 reads TGTGCCAGCAGCCCACCCGGGACAGGGACAGGAAACACCATATATTTT.

This sequence joins TRBV5-5 and TRBJ2-1, with D unresolved. The CDR3 is 12 residues long. CDR1 and CDR2 (germline): SGHKS, YYEKEE (reference sequence). The V and J ends lost 4 bases and 6 bases respectively, with 8 bases between them. CDR3: CASSRPGNEQFF. DNA for the CDR3: TGTGCCAGCAGCCGACCAGGCAATGAGCAGTTCTTC.

This clone was detected only a few times. The chain links TRBV9 to TRBJ2-1; TRBD2 might be the D (6 bases). The CDR3 loop spans 17 amino acids. Trimming cost V 4 bases and J 0 bases, with 17 bases left between them. Germline V gives CDR1 SGDLS, CDR2 YYNGEE. CDR3 DNA: TGTGCCAGCAGCCCTACCCCGGGGGTAAGCTCCTACAATGAGCAGTTCTTC. Protein sequence: CASSPTPGVSSYNEQFF.

The chain couples TRBV4-2 to TRBJ2-5; D uncertain. The germline gives CDR1 LGHNA, CDR2 YNFKEQ. The CDR3 is 13 amino acids. Trimming shortened V by 0 bases and J by 3 bases, and 5 bases separated the two germline ends. The CDR3 is CASSQEGKETQYF. CDR3 nucleotide sequence: TGTGCCAGCAGCCAAGAGGGCAAAGAGACCCAGTACTTC.

This clone was seen just once. The chain employs TRBV7-3 and TRBJ2-3; no reliable D call. The CDR3 covers 15 residues. V was clipped by 5 bases and J by 0 bases, with 12 bases between them. CDR1 and CDR2 from the germline V gene are SGHTA and FQGTGA. The CDR3 DNA is TGTGCCAGCAGCCGGACGCGCGCTAGCACAGATACGCAGTATTTT. Translated, it gives CASSRTRASTDTQYF.

This chain connects TRBV29-1 to TRBJ2-7, with 9 nucleotides matching TRBD1. Trimming took 3 bases from V and 9 from J; bases not matched to a gene: 12. This CDR3 spans 14 amino acids. In germline, CDR1 is SQVTM, CDR2 ANQGSEA. The CDR3 DNA reads TGCAGCGTTGAGCTCCAGACAGGGGGGCTTGGGCAGTACTTC. It is translated as CSVELQTGGLGQYF.

The chain carries TRBV19 and TRBJ1-1; TRBD1 is a possible D gene (6 bases). From germline, CDR1 is LNHDA and CDR2 SQIVND (reference sequence). Trimming stripped 3 bases from V and 4 bases from J, with 15 bases between. The CDR3 extends over 15 amino acids. CDR3 DNA sequence: TGTGCCAGTAGTATGTGGTCGTTAGGGGGCACTGAAGCTTTCTTT. Residues: CASSMWSLGGTEAFF.

This chain links TRBV4-1 with TRBJ2-7, with a tentative D call TRBD2 (6 bases). Between the trimmed V and J ends, which lost 2 bases and 7 bases, there was a span of 12 bases. Looked up from germline, CDR1 is MGHRA and CDR2 is YSYEKL. This CDR3 contains 13 residues. The CDR3 nucleotides are TGCGCCAGCAGCCAACCGGGAGTACGGGAGCAGTACTTC. Amino acids: CASSQPGVREQYF.

The gene calls are TRBV27 and TRBJ1-6, with 7 bases lining up with TRBD1. There are 14 residues in the CDR3. In germline, CDR1 is MNHEY, CDR2 SMNVEV (reference sequence). V shed 7 bases and J 5 bases; nucleotides not matched to a gene: 5. This CDR3 is CASNHRGDNSPLHF. The CDR3 region has the DNA TGTGCCAGCAACCACAGGGGCGATAATTCACCCCTCCACTTT.

The V call is TRBV27, the J call TRBJ1-1; D perhaps matches TRBD1 (6 bases). This CDR3 comprises 13 residues. Germline-derived CDR1 and CDR2 are MNHEY and SMNVEV (reference sequence). The ends were cut back, 5 bases at V and 5 bases at J, with 12 bases in the middle. CDR3 amino acids: CASSGLGGTEAFF. CDR3 nucleotides: TGTGCCAGCAGTGGTTTAGGGGGGACTGAAGCTTTCTTT.

This clone was detected only once. This sequence joins TRBV19 and TRBJ2-2; 9 nucleotides match TRBD1. Looked up from germline, CDR1 is LNHDA and CDR2 is SQIVND (reference sequence). The CDR3 extends over 16 amino acids. The junction had 9 bases not matched to a gene; V was cut back by 5 bases and J by 5 bases. This CDR3 reads CASSVQGAQITGELFF. The CDR3 DNA reads TGTGCCAGTAGTGTACAGGGGGCGCAAATTACCGGGGAGCTGTTTTTT. The variable domain in full, completed from reference TRBV19 and TRBJ2-2, reads DGGITQSPKYLFRKEGQNVTLSCEQNLNHDAMYWYRQDPGQGLRLIYYSQIVNDFQKGDIAEGYSVSREKKESFPLTVTSAQKNPTAFYLCASSVQGAQITGELFFGEGSRLTVL.

The genes are TRBV12-3 or TRBV12-4 and TRBJ2-3; no firm D call. Trimming removed 3 bases at V and 4 bases at J, with 8 bases between. The CDR3 has 13 residues. DNA for the CDR3: TGTGCCAGCAGTTTCGGGTTAGCAGATACGCAGTATTTT. Its protein is CASSFGLADTQYF.

J is TRBJ2-7 and V is TRBV6-2 or TRBV6-3; D is possibly TRBD2 (6 bases). This CDR3 has 17 residues. Germline V lookup: CDR1 MNHEY, CDR2 SVGEGT. V lost 4 bases and J 2 bases, leaving 21 bases between the germline ends. The CDR3, as DNA: TGTGCCAGCAGTTCAGCCCTAGGCGGGGCGCGTACCTACGAGCAGTACTTC. It encodes CASSSALGGARTYEQYF.

This chain connects TRBV3-1 (or the pseudogene TRBV3-2) to TRBJ2-7; 8 bases map to TRBD2. Germline CDR1 LGHDT, CDR2 YNNKEL (reference sequence). Trimming took 0 bases from V and 2 from J; bases not matched to a gene: 6. The CDR3 consists of 16 residues. This CDR3 reads CASSQDFKRGPYEQYF. The CDR3 nucleotides read TGTGCCAGCAGCCAAGATTTTAAGCGGGGGCCCTACGAGCAGTACTTC.

The chain employs TRBV14 and TRBJ1-2, with TRBD1 as a possible D gene (5 bases). The ends were cut back, 5 bases at V and 4 bases at J, with 32 bases in the middle. Germline-derived CDR1 and CDR2 are SGHDN and FVKESK. The CDR3 sequence is 20 residues long. The chain's CDR3 is CASSSPGRKIPPVILYGYTF. CDR3 bases: TGTGCCAGCAGCTCACCGGGGCGGAAGATCCCCCCGGTGATTCTCTATGGCTACACCTTC.